The present entry profiles one T cell receptor (beta chain) with its context. What it binds is unknown. Regarding time point: patch test 1, 2 weeks after DPC sensitization. Treatment in this sample: therapeutic diphenylcyclopropenone sensitization with weekly scalp DPC. Unfractionated whole blood yielded total RNA. The data were obtained in a study of human T cells and chemical hapten exposure. Study as a whole: All patients underwent weekly scalp dosing with diphenylcyclopropenone for the full roughly 25-week study. Application of 0.01% DPC to the upper back was done by patch test, with a reading at 6 days.

CDR1 and CDR2 from the germline V gene are SEHNR and FQNEAQ (reference sequence). V lost 8 bases and J lost 0, with 17 bases in between. This CDR3 is 15 amino acids long. Points from the study as a whole: Patch test score rose with PT1 expanded TCRs, significant at 8, 16, 32, not 4.

Unique molecular identifiers were attached to individual cDNA molecules within the library. TCRdb itself ran the RACE reads through MiXCR, one entry per CDR3 protein. The sample shows 39,000 or so distinct CDR3 sequences, 4% of them seen only once. The origin of this receptor is a man between 45 and 60 years old with alopecia areata. Some clones in this sample may be carry-over from other donors' samples. The sample here was whole blood, taken in connection with sensitization to the hapten diphenylcyclopropenone (DPC). This chain uses TRBV7-9 with TRBJ2-7; D possibly corresponds to TRBD2 (5 bases). The CDR3 is CASVSVSRSSYEQYF. The CDR3 DNA reads TGTGCCAGCGTTAGCGTGTCAAGGAGCTCCTACGAGCAGTACTTC.